This TCR beta chain was captured by sequencing in a study of control samples from healthy donors and cancer patients. Measured with immunoSEQ multiplex PCR; TCRdb has only the in-frame clones, and not every one. Of 150,000 to 180,000 clones in the sample, about 94% were seen once. V shed 0 bases and J 9 bases; nucleotides not matched to a gene: 4. CDR3 size: 13 residues. Germline V CDR1 and CDR2: LGHDT, YNNKEL (reference sequence). Sequenced input: blood. The J gene is TRBJ1-1, the V gene TRBV3-1 (or the pseudogene TRBV3-2), with 7 bases aligning to TRBD1. The TCR sequence derives from a man between 40 and 49 years old in good health. Written as DNA, the CDR3 is TGTGCCAGCAGCCAAGATTCAGGGGGGAAAGCTTTCTTT. The encoded protein is CASSQDSGGKAFF.